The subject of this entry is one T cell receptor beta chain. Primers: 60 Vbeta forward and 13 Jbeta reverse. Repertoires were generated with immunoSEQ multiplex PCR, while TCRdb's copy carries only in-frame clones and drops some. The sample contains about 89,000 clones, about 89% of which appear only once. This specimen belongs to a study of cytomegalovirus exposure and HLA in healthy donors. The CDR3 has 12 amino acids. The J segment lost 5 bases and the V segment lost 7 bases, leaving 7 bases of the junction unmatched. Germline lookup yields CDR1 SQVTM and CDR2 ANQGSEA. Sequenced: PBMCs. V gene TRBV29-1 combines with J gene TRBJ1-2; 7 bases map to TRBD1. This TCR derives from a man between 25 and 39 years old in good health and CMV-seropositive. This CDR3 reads CSGDLRGYGYTF. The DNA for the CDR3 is TGCAGCGGTGACCTCAGGGGGTATGGCTACACCTTC.